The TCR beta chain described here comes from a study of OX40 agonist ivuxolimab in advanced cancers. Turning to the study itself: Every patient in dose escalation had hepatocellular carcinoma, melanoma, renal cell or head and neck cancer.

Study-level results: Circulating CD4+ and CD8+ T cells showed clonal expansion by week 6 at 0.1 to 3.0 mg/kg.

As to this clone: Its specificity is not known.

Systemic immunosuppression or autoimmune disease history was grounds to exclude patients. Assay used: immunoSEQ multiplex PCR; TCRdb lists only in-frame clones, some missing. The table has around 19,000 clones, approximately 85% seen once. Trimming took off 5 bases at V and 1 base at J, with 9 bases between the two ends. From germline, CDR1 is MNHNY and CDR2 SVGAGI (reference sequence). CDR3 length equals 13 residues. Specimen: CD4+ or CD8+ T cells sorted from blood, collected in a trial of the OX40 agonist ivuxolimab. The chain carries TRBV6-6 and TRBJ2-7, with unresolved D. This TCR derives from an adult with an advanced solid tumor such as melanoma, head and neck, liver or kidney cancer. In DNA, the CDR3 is TGTGCCAGCAGTGCTTGGGGTTCCTACGAGCAGTACTTC. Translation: CASSAWGSYEQYF.